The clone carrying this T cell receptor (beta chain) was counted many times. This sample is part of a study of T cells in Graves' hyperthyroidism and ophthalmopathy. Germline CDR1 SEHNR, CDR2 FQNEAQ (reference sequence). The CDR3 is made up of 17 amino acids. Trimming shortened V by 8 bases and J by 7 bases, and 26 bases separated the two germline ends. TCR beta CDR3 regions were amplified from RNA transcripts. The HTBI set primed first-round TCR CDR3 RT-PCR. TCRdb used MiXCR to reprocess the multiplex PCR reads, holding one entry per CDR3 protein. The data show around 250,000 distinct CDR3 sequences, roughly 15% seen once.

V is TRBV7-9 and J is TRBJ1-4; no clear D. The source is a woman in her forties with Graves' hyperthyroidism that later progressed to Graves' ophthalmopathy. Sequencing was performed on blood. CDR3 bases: TGTGCCAGCGCCGTGGGAATGGGCCGAGGGATAGGTGAAAAACTGTTTTTT. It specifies CASAVGMGRGIGEKLFF.